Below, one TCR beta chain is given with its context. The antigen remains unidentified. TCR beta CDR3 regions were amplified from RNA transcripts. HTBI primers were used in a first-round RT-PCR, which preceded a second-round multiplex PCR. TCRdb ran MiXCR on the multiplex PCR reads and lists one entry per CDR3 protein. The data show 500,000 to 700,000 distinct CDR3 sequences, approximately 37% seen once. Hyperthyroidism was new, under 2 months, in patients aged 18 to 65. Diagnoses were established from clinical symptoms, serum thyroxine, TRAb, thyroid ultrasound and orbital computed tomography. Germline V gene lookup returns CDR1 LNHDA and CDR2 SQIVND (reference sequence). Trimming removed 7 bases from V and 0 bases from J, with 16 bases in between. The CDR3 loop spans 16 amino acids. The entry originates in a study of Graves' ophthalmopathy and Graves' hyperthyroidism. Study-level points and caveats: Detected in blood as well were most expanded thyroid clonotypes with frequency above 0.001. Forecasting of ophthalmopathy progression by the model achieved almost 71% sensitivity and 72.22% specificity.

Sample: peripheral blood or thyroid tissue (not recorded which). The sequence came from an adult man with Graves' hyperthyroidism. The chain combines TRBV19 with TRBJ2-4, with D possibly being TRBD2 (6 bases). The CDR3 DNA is TGTGCCAGTACCACGCTGGACTATTCAGCCAAAAACATTCAGTACTTC. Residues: CASTTLDYSAKNIQYF.